This TCR beta chain was sequenced during a study of glioma-infiltrating T cells after dendritic cell vaccination. Study details: Patients received autologous tumor lysate-pulsed dendritic cell vaccination between about 2003 and 2013. At biweekly intervals, patients got three intradermal dendritic cell vaccine injections. Study results and caveats: TCR clonality showed no direct relationship with survival.

The repertoire was sequenced with immunoSEQ multiplex PCR; TCRdb's copy has only in-frame clones and lacks some. This repertoire shows roughly 100,000 clones, around 87% found once; its top ten account for 2.5% to 3%. Time point specified: after dendritic cell vaccination, including at tumor progression/relapse. Losses at the gene ends were 2 bases for V and 5 bases for J; bases not matched to a gene: 8. CDR1 and CDR2 from the germline V gene are MGHRA and YSYEKL. The CDR3 extends over 15 amino acids. A word on this clone: Its specificity is unknown.

The material sequenced was blood, taken after dendritic cell vaccination. The chain combines TRBV4-1 with TRBJ2-7; 8 positions match TRBD1. This sequence originates from a human donor with glioblastoma. Written as DNA, the CDR3 is TGCGCCAGCAGCCAACCAAATCAGGGGGCCAACGAGCAGTACTTC. The encoded protein is CASSQPNQGANEQYF.